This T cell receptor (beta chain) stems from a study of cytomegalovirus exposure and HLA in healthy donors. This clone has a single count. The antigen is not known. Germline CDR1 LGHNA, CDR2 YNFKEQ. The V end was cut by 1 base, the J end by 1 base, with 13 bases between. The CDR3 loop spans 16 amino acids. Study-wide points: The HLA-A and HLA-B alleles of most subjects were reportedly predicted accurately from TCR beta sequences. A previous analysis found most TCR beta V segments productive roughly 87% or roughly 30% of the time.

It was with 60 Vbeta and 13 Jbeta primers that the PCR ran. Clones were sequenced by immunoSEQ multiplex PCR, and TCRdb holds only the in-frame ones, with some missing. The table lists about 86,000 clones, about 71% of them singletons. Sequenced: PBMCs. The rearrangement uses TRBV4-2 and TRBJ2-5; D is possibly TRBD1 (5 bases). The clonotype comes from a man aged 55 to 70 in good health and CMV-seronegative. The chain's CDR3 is CASSQGPRQGQETQYF. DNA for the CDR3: TGTGCCAGCAGCCAAGGCCCCCGGCAGGGCCAAGAGACCCAGTACTTC.